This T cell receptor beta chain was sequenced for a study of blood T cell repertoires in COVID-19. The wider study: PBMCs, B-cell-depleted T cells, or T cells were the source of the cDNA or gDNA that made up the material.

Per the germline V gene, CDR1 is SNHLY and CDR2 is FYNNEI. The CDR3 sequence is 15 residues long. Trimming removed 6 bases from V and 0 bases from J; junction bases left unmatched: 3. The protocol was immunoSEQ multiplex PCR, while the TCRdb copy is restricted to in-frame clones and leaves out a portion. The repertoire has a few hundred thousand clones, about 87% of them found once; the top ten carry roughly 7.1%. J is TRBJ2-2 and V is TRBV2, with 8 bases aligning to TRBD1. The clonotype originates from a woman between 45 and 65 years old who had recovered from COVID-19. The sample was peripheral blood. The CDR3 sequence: CASSDRGPNTGELFF. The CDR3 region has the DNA TGTGCCAGCAGCGACAGGGGCCCGAACACCGGGGAGCTGTTTTTT.